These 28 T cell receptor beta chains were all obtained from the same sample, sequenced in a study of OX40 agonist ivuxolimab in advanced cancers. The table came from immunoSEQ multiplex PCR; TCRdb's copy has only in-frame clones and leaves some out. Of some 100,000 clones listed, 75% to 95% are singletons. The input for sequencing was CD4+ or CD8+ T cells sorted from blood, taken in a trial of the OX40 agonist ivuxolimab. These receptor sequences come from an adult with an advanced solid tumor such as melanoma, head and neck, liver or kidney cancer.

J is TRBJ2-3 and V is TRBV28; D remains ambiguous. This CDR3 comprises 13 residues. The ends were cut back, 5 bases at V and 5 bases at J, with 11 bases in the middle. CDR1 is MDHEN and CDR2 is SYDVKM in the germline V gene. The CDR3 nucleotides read TGTGCCAGCAGTCTTTCGTTGGGAGATACGCAGTATTTT. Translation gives CASSLSLGDTQYF.

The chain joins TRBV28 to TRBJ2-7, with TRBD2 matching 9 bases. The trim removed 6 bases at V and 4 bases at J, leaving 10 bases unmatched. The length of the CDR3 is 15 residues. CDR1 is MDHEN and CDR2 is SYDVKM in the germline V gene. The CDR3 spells CASSSGSGRGYEQYF. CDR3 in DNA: TGTGCCAGCAGCTCGGGTAGCGGGAGAGGTTACGAGCAGTACTTC.

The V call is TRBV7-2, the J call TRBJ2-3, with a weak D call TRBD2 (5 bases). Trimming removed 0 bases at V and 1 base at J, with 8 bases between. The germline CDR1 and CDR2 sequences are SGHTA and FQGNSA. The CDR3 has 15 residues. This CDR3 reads CASSLAVGGTDTQYF. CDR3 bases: TGTGCCAGCAGCTTAGCGGTCGGGGGCACAGATACGCAGTATTTT.

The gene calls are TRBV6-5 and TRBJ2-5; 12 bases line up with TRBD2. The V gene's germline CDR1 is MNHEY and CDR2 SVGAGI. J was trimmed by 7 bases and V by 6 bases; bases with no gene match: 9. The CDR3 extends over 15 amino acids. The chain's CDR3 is CASSVTSGGRGTQYF. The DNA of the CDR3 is TGTGCCAGCAGCGTGACTAGCGGGGGCCGCGGGACCCAGTACTTC.

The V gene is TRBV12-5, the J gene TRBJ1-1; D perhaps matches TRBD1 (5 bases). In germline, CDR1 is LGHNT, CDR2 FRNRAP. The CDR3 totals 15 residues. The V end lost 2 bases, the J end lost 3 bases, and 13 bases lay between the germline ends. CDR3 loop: CASGLTDEGDTEAFF. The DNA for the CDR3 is TGTGCTAGTGGTTTGACCGACGAAGGGGACACTGAAGCTTTCTTT.

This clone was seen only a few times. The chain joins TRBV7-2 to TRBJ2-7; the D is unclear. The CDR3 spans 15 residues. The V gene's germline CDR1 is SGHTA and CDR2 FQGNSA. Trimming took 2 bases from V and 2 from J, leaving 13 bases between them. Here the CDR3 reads CASSLSHGVAYEQYF. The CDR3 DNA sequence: TGTGCCAGCAGCTTAAGCCACGGCGTTGCCTACGAGCAGTACTTC.

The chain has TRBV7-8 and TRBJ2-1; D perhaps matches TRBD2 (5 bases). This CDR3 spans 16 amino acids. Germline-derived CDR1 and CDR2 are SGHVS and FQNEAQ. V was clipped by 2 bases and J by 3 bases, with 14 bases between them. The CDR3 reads CASSLWRASSYNEQFF. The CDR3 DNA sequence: TGTGCCAGCAGCTTATGGCGGGCTAGCAGCTACAATGAGCAGTTCTTC.

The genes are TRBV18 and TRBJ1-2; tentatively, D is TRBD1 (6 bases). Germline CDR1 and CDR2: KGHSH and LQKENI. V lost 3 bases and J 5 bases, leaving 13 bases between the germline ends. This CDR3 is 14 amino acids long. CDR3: CASSPQGYKYGYTF. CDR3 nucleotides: TGTGCCAGCTCACCTCAGGGGTATAAGTATGGCTACACCTTC.

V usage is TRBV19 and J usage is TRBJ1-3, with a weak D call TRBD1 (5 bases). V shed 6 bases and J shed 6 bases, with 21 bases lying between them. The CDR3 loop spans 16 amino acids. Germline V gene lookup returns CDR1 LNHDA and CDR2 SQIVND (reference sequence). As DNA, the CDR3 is TGTGCCAGTAGGTGGGGCAGACGGGGAGTTGAAAACACCATATATTTT. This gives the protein CASRWGRRGVENTIYF. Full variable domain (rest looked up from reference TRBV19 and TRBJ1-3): DGGITQSPKYLFRKEGQNVTLSCEQNLNHDAMYWYRQDPGQGLRLIYYSQIVNDFQKGDIAEGYSVSREKKESFPLTVTSAQKNPTAFYLCASRWGRRGVENTIYFGEGSWLTVV.

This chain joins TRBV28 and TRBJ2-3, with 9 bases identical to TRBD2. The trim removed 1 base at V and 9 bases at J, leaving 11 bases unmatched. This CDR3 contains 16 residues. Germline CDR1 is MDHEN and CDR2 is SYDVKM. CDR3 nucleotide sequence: TGTGCCAGCAGTTTATTGGCAGCGGGAGGTCGGGGAACGCAGTATTTT. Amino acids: CASSLLAAGGRGTQYF.

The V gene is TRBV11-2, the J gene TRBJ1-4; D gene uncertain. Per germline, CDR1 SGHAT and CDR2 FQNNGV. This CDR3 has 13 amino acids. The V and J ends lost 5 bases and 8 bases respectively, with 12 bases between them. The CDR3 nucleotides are TGTGCCAGCAGCCTCAGTTACTTAGAAAAACTGTTTTTT. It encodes CASSLSYLEKLFF.

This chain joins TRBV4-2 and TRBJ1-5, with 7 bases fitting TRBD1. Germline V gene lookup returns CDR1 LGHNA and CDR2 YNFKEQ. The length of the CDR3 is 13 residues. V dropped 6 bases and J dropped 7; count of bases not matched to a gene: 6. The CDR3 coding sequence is TGTGCCAGCAGTGTTGACAGGGACCAGCCCCAGCATTTT. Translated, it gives CASSVDRDQPQHF.

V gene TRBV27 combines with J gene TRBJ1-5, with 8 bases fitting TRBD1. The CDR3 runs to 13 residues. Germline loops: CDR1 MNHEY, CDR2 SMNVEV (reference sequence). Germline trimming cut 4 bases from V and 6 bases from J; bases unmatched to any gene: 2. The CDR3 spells CASSYQGAQPQHF. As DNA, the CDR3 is TGTGCCAGCAGTTACCAGGGGGCTCAGCCCCAGCATTTT.

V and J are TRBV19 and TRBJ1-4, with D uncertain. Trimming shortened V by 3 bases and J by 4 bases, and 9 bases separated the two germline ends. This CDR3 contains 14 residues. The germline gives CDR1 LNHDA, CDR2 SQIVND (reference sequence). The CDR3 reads CASSIPSFNEKLFF. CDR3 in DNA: TGTGCCAGTAGTATCCCCAGCTTTAATGAAAAACTGTTTTTT.

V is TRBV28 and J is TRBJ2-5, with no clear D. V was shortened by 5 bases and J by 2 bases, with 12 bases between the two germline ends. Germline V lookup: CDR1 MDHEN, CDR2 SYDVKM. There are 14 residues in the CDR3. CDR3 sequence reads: CASSRIKEQETQYF. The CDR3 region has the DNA TGTGCCAGCAGTAGGATAAAGGAACAAGAGACCCAGTACTTC.

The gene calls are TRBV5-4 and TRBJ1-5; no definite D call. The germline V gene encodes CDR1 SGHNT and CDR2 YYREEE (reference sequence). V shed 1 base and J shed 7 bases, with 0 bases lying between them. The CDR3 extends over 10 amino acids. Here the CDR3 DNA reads TGTGCCAGCAGCTTGCAGCCCCAGCATTTT. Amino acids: CASSLQPQHF.

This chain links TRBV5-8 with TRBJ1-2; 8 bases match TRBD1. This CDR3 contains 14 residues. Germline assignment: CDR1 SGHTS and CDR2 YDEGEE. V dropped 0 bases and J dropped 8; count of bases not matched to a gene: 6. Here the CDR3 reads CASSLGQGRSGYTF. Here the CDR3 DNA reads TGTGCCAGCAGCTTGGGACAGGGGAGGTCCGGCTACACCTTC.

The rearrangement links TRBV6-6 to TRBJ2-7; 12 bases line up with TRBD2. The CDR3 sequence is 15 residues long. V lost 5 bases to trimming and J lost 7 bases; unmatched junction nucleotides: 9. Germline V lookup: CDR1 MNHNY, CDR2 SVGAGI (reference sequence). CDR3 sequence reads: CASSGRLAGAVEQYF. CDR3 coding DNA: TGTGCCAGCAGTGGCAGACTAGCGGGAGCTGTTGAGCAGTACTTC.

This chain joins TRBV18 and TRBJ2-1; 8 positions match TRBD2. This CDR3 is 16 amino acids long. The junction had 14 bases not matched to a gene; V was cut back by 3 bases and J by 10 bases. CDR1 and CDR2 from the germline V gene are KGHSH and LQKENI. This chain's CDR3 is CASSPSILADSNEQFF. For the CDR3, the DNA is TGTGCCAGCTCACCCTCGATACTAGCGGACTCGAACGAGCAGTTCTTC.

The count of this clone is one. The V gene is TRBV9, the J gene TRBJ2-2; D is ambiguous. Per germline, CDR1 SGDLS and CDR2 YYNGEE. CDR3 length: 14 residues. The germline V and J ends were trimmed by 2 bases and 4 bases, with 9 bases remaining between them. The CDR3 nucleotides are TGTGCCAGCAGCGTCATCGGACCCACCGGGGAGCTGTTTTTT. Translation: CASSVIGPTGELFF.

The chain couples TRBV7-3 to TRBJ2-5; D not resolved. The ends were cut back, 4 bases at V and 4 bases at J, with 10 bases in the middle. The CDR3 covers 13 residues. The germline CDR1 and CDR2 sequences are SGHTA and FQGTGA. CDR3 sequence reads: CASSSDPSETQYF. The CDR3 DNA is TGTGCCAGCAGCTCTGACCCCTCAGAGACCCAGTACTTC.

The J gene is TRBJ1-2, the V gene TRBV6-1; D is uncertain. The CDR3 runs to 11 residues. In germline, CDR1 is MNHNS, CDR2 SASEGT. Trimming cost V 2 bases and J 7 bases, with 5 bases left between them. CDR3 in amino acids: CASSENPGYTF. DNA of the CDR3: TGTGCCAGCAGTGAAAATCCTGGCTACACCTTC.

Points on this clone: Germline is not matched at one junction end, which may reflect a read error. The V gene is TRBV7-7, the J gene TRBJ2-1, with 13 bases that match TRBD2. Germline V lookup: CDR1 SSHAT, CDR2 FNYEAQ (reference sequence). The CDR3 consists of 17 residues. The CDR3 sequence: CASSLIGTSGAYNEQFF. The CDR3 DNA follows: TGTGCTAGCAGCTTAATTGGGACTAGCGGGGCCTACAATGAGCAGTTCTTC.

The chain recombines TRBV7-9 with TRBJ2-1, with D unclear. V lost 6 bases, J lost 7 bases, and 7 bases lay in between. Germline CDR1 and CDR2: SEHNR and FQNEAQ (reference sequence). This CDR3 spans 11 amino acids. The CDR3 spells CASSSANEQFF. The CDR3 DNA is TGTGCCAGCAGTTCAGCGAATGAGCAGTTCTTC.

The CDR3 sequence: CASSVQGASTDTQYF. The CDR3 DNA follows: TGTGCCAGCAGCGTACAGGGAGCTAGCACAGATACGCAGTATTTT. The genes are TRBV9 and TRBJ2-3; the D call may be TRBD1 or TRBD2 (5 bases each). Trimming shortened V by 1 base and J by 0 bases, and 9 bases separated the two germline ends. CDR3 size: 15 residues. Germline values: CDR1 SGDLS, CDR2 YYNGEE.

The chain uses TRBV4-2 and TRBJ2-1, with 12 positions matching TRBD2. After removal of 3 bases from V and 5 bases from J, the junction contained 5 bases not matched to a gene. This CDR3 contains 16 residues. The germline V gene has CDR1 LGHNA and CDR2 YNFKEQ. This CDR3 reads CASSQTSGSLDNEQFF. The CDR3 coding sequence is TGTGCCAGCAGCCAGACTAGCGGGAGCCTTGACAATGAGCAGTTCTTC.

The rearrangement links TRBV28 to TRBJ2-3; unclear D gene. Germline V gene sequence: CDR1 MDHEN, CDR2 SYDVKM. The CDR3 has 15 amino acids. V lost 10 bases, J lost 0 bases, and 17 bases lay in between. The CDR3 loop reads CATSSILASTDTQYF. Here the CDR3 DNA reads TGTGCCACATCATCGATACTGGCTAGCACAGATACGCAGTATTTT.

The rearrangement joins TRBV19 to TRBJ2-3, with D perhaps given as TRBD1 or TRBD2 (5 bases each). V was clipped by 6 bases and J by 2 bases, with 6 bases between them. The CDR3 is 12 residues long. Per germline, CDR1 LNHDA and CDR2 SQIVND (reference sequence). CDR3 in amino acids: CASSGATDTQYF. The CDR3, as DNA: TGTGCCAGTAGCGGGGCCACAGATACGCAGTATTTT.